The present TCR beta chain was sequenced within a study of PD-L1 blockade in urothelial cancer. Study in general: Blood was tested 3 weeks (second dose) and 6 weeks into treatment. Blood samples contained a median about 140,000 T cells. Overall study results and limits: Patients who had durable benefit saw their tumor-associated blood clones expand more at 3 weeks.

With 2 bases clipped from V and 4 bases from J, the junction kept 3 bases outside the gene matches. The CDR3 extends over 15 amino acids. Germline V CDR1 and CDR2: SGHRS, YFSETQ. Described time point: pretreatment peripheral blood. Repertoires were generated with immunoSEQ multiplex PCR, while TCRdb's copy carries only in-frame clones and drops some. The table has almost 90,000 clones, about four fifths seen once. As to this clone: Its target is unknown.

This chain joins TRBV5-1 and TRBJ2-3, with 11 bases fitting TRBD2. The sequencing here drew on PBMCs, taken around atezolizumab (anti-PD-L1) treatment. The TCR sequence derives from a man in his 60s with urothelial cancer. CDR3 loop: CASSFSGRAPDTQYF. The CDR3 coding sequence is TGCGCCAGCAGCTTTAGCGGGAGGGCCCCAGATACGCAGTATTTT. Complete variable domain (other parts from reference TRBV5-1 and TRBJ2-3): KAGVTQTPRYLIKTRGQQVTLSCSPISGHRSVSWYQQTPGQGLQFLFEYFSETQRNKGNFPGRFSGRQFSNSRSEMNVSTLELGDSALYLCASSFSGRAPDTQYFGPGTRLTVL.